This T cell receptor beta chain derives from a study of T cells in Graves' hyperthyroidism and ophthalmopathy. Study information: Before any treatment, at initial diagnosis, peripheral blood was collected.

Comments on this clonotype: Its antigen is currently unknown. The conserved final phenylalanine or tryptophan is absent from the CDR3, which likely points to a read error.

Amplified regions were TCR beta CDR3 sequences from RNA transcripts. First-round RT-PCR of the TCR CDR3 relied on the HTBI primer set. TCRdb called the multiplex PCR reads again in MiXCR, with one record for every CDR3 protein. The sample yields more than 75,000 distinct CDR3 sequences, about 51% seen once. Study-wide points: Most expanded thyroid clonotypes above 0.001 also appeared in blood. Ophthalmopathy prediction by the model preceded onset by a median approximately six months.

The germline V gene encodes CDR1 ENHRY and CDR2 SYGVKD. There are 14 residues in the CDR3. V gave up 6 bases and J gave up 9 bases, with 20 bases separating them. The gene calls are TRBV10-3 and TRBJ1-1; a possible D gene is TRBD1 (5 bases). The sequence was obtained from a woman in her 40s with Graves' hyperthyroidism. The specimen sequenced was blood. The DNA for the CDR3 is TGTGCCATCAGGGGACGGCCGGCGGGAGAAAAAGCTTTCCTT. Translating it yields CAIRGRPAGEKAFL.